The entry that follows covers one TCR beta chain sequence. This record comes from a study of technical replicates of blood from a handful of donors. The germline V gene encodes CDR1 MNHEY and CDR2 SVGAGI. V was cut by 2 bases and J by 9 bases, with 17 bases left in between. The CDR3 totals 15 residues. Here immunoSEQ multiplex PCR was the method, and the copy in TCRdb shows in-frame clones only, minus some. The sample holds 60,000 to 90,000 clones, approximately 97% seen once. The sequencing input was T cells isolated from PBMCs. The sequence was obtained from a human donor in good health. The chain joins TRBV6-5 to TRBJ1-5; D unclear. CDR3 DNA: TGTGCCAGCAGTTACACCAAGTCAGGTTCAGGGCCCCAGCATTTT. Amino acid sequence: CASSYTKSGSGPQHF.